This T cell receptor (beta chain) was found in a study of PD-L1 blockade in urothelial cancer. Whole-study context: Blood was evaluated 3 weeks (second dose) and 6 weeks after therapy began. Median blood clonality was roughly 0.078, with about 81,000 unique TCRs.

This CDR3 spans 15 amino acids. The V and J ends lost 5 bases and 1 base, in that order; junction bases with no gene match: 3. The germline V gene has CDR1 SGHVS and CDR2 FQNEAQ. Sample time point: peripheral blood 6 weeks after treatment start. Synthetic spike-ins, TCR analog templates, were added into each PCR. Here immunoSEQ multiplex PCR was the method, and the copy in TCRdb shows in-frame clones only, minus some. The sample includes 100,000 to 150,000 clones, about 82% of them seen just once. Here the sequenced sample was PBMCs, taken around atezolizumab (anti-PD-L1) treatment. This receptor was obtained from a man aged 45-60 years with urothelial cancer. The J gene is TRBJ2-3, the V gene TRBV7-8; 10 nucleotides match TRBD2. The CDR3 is CASSRGTSGTDTQYF. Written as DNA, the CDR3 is TGTGCCAGCAGCCGAGGGACTAGCGGCACAGATACGCAGTATTTT.